A selection of T cell receptor beta chains follows, all from one sample in a study of blood T cell repertoires in COVID-19. The protocol was immunoSEQ multiplex PCR, while the TCRdb copy is restricted to in-frame clones and leaves out a portion. The sample shows under 350,000 clones, roughly 85% of them seen only once. The sample consisted of peripheral blood. The origin of the receptors is a woman in her fifties or sixties who had recovered from COVID-19. Each CDR3 is given with its conserved first and last residue. A D gene is named only where the DNA matches it firmly. Not every row has a clone size; where given, it reads once, few, many or a size class.

>.|TRBV11-2|TRBJ1-1|.
CASSLDGAVRSSSQAFF
TGTGCCAGCAGCTTAGATGGGGCAGTACGATCCTCTAGTCAAGCTTTCTTT
>.|TRBV10-2|TRBJ2-5|few
CASSDDRETQYF
TGCGCCAGCAGTGACGACAGGGAGACCCAGTACTTC
>TRBD1|TRBV19|TRBJ1-6|.
CASREQGSSYNSPLHF
TGTGCCAGTAGAGAACAGGGGAGCTCCTATAATTCACCCCTCCACTTT
>TRBD1|TRBV11-2|TRBJ1-2|once
CASSSSQGALRGYTF
TGTGCCAGCAGTTCGTCACAGGGGGCATTGAGAGGCTACACCTTC
>TRBD2|TRBV10-2|TRBJ2-7|.
CASSEGGGGADEQYF
TGCGCCAGCAGTGAAGGGGGCGGGGGGGCGGACGAGCAGTACTTC
>TRBD1|TRBV28|TRBJ2-7|.
CASSSGQRYEQYF
TGTGCCAGCAGTTCGGGACAGCGTTACGAGCAGTACTTC
>TRBD2|TRBV5-1|TRBJ2-7|.
CASSLAGTTYEQYF
TGCGCCAGCAGCTTGGCCGGGACTACCTACGAGCAGTACTTC
>TRBD2|TRBV19|TRBJ2-2|.
CASSMFAGDSTGELFF
TGTGCCAGTAGTATGTTTGCGGGAGACTCCACCGGGGAGCTGTTTTTT
>.|TRBV6-2/TRBV6-3|TRBJ1-1|.
CASSYSAGRMNTEAFF
TGTGCCAGCAGTTATTCTGCTGGCAGGATGAACACTGAAGCTTTCTTT
>.|TRBV2|TRBJ1-6|.
CASSESGMSNSPLHF
TGTGCCAGCAGTGAGTCAGGGATGAGTAATTCACCCCTCCACTTT
>TRBD2|TRBV7-3|TRBJ2-5|.
CASSSGGLAGAETQYF
TGTGCCAGCAGCTCCGGGGGGCTAGCGGGGGCAGAGACCCAGTACTTC
>TRBD1|TRBV24-1|TRBJ2-2|.
CATSGHTGGADTGELFF
TGTGCCACCAGTGGCCACACAGGGGGCGCGGACACCGGGGAGCTGTTTTTT
>TRBD2|TRBV19|TRBJ2-1|.
CASIRGPGTSGIYEQFF
TGTGCCAGTATAAGGGGGCCCGGGACTAGCGGGATCTATGAGCAGTTCTTC
>TRBD2|TRBV4-1|TRBJ2-1|once
CASSQGGTSGRSYNEQFF
TGCGCCAGCAGCCAGGGGGGGACTAGCGGGAGGTCCTACAATGAGCAGTTCTTC
>.|TRBV4-3|TRBJ1-2|.
CASSQGAGLYGYTF
TGCGCCAGCAGCCAAGGGGCAGGCCTCTATGGCTACACCTTC
>.|TRBV7-2|TRBJ1-1|.
CASSLGRGMNTEAFF
TGTGCCAGCAGCTTAGGTCGGGGGATGAACACTGAAGCTTTCTTT
>.|TRBV12-2|TRBJ2-7|.
CASRLAAGISYEQYF
TGTGCAAGTCGCTTAGCGGCAGGGATATCCTACGAGCAGTACTTC
>.|TRBV3-1/TRBV3-2|TRBJ1-6|once
CASSQTGTLLALHF
TGTGCCAGCAGCCAGACAGGAACCTTGTTGGCCCTCCACTTT
>.|TRBV15|TRBJ2-3|.
CATSREKTYTDTQYF
TGTGCCACCAGCAGAGAGAAGACATACACAGATACGCAGTATTTT
>.|TRBV7-8|TRBJ2-3|.
CASSLRGSGEYTDTQYF
TGTGCCAGCAGCTTAAGAGGTAGCGGCGAATACACAGATACGCAGTATTTT
>TRBD1|TRBV7-2|TRBJ2-5|.
CASSPDRGGWETQYF
TGTGCCAGCAGCCCGGACAGGGGAGGTTGGGAGACCCAGTACTTC
>TRBD2|TRBV2|TRBJ2-3|once
CASSEPGLAADTQYF
TGTGCCAGCAGTGAACCGGGACTAGCCGCAGATACGCAGTATTTT
>TRBD2|TRBV5-1|TRBJ2-1|.
CASSSGGYNEQFF
TGCGCCAGCAGTTCGGGGGGCTACAATGAGCAGTTCTTC
>.|TRBV30|TRBJ1-3|.
CAWTRVETGNTIYF
TGTGCCTGGACCAGGGTAGAAACTGGAAACACCATATATTTT
>.|TRBV15|TRBJ2-5|.
CATSRVVGREETQYF
TGTGCCACCAGCAGAGTAGTCGGCAGGGAAGAGACCCAGTACTTC
>TRBD2|TRBV5-4|TRBJ2-1|.
CASSLVFQRGGSEQFF
TGTGCCAGCAGCTTGGTCTTCCAGCGGGGGGGCAGTGAGCAGTTCTTC
>.|TRBV4-3|TRBJ2-3|.
CASRGTDTQYF
TGCGCCAGCCGGGGGACAGATACGCAGTATTTT
>TRBD2|TRBV4-2|TRBJ2-5|.
CASSQGLAQETQYF
TGTGCCAGCAGCCAAGGACTAGCGCAAGAGACCCAGTACTTC
>TRBD1|TRBV18|TRBJ1-4|.
CASSSGQGLATNEKLFF
TGTGCCAGCTCATCGGGACAGGGACTTGCAACTAATGAAAAACTGTTTTTT
>.|TRBV18|TRBJ1-1|few
CASSGQENTEAFF
TGTGCCAGCTCAGGGCAGGAGAACACTGAAGCTTTCTTT
>.|TRBV7-6|TRBJ1-1|.
CASSNGRGPATEAFF
TGTGCCAGCAGCAACGGCAGGGGTCCTGCCACTGAAGCTTTCTTT
>TRBD1|TRBV2|TRBJ1-2|.
CASSETVLSGGAGYTF
TGTGCCAGCAGTGAAACGGTATTGTCAGGGGGCGCTGGCTACACCTTC
>TRBD1|TRBV18|TRBJ1-2|.
CASSPRQGRVDYGYTF
TGTGCCAGCTCACCACGACAGGGTAGGGTTGACTATGGCTACACCTTC
>TRBD1|TRBV6-1|TRBJ2-7|.
CASSELGTASYEQYF
TGTGCCAGCAGTGAACTAGGGACAGCCTCCTACGAGCAGTACTTC
>TRBD1|TRBV5-1|TRBJ1-2|.
CASSGGTEVYGYTF
TGCGCCAGCTCTGGCGGGACAGAGGTCTATGGCTACACCTTC
>.|TRBV6-2/TRBV6-3|TRBJ2-2|.
CASSYSTLANTGELFF
TGTGCCAGCAGTTACTCAACCCTAGCAAACACCGGGGAGCTGTTTTTT
>.|TRBV6-1|TRBJ1-1|.
CASSEIGRTEAFF
TGTGCCAGCAGTGAGATTGGGAGGACTGAAGCTTTCTTT
>TRBD1|TRBV29-1|TRBJ1-3|.
CSVEMRDRDSSGNTIYF
TGCAGCGTTGAGATGCGGGACAGGGACTCTTCTGGAAACACCATATATTTT
>.|TRBV5-1|TRBJ1-5|.
CASSWGDGRPPQHF
TGCGCCAGCAGCTGGGGGGACGGAAGACCGCCCCAGCATTTT
>TRBD1|TRBV27|TRBJ1-1|.
CASSLRDRAEAFF
TGTGCCAGCAGTTTACGGGACAGGGCTGAAGCTTTCTTT
>TRBD2|TRBV5-5|TRBJ2-5|.
CASSKGLARETQYF
TGTGCCAGCAGTAAGGGACTAGCGAGGGAGACCCAGTACTTC
>.|TRBV3-1/TRBV3-2|TRBJ1-2|.
CASSLLMGGAGNGYTF
TGTGCCAGCAGCCTCCTAATGGGGGGGGCGGGCAATGGCTACACCTTC
>TRBD1|TRBV18|TRBJ1-1|.
CASSPPGQASEAFF
TGTGCCAGCTCACCACCGGGACAGGCGTCTGAAGCTTTCTTT
>TRBD1|TRBV6-5|TRBJ1-5|once
CASSYSGYRGAQPQHF
TGTGCCAGCAGTTACTCAGGCTACAGGGGCGCACAGCCCCAGCATTTT
>.|TRBV18|TRBJ2-5|.
CASSPSGDETQYF
TGTGCCAGCTCACCATCAGGGGATGAGACCCAGTACTTC
>TRBD2|TRBV3-1/TRBV3-2|TRBJ2-7|.
CASSQVAGGGYEQYF
TGTGCCAGCAGCCAAGTAGCGGGGGGAGGATACGAGCAGTACTTC
>.|TRBV5-1|TRBJ2-3|.
CASSLAISTDTQYF
TGCGCCAGCAGCTTGGCCATTAGCACAGATACGCAGTATTTT
>.|TRBV30|TRBJ2-2|few
CAWQQSNTGELFF
TGTGCCTGGCAACAGTCTAACACCGGGGAGCTGTTTTTT
>TRBD1|TRBV7-2|TRBJ2-2|.
CASSQGQGGTGELFF
TGTGCCAGCAGCCAAGGACAGGGGGGGACCGGGGAGCTGTTTTTT
>.|TRBV28|TRBJ2-1|.
CASSLFLDEQFF
TGTGCCAGCAGTTTATTTCTCGATGAGCAGTTCTTC
>.|TRBV11-3|TRBJ1-1|.
CASSSQGNTEAFF
TGTGCCAGCAGCTCACAGGGGAACACTGAAGCTTTCTTT
>.|TRBV24-1|TRBJ2-1|.
CATSDWGQEQFF
TGTGCCACCAGTGATTGGGGGCAAGAGCAGTTCTTC
>.|TRBV12-2|TRBJ1-5|.
CASRPGVLGAWGNQPQHF
TGTGCAAGTCGCCCCGGGGTCTTGGGGGCTTGGGGCAATCAGCCCCAGCATTTT
>.|TRBV2|TRBJ1-1|.
CARQANTEAFF
TGTGCCAGACAGGCGAACACTGAAGCTTTCTTT
>TRBD1|TRBV6-4|TRBJ2-2|.
CASSQTGATGELFF
TGTGCCAGCAGTCAAACAGGGGCCACCGGGGAGCTGTTTTTT
>.|TRBV21-1|TRBJ1-1|.
CASRTGTYTEAFF
TGTGCCAGCAGGACAGGGACGTACACTGAAGCTTTCTTT
>.|TRBV18|TRBJ1-1|.
CASSPPWGRTEAFF
TGTGCCAGCTCACCACCGTGGGGGAGGACTGAAGCTTTCTTT
>TRBD1|TRBV29-1|TRBJ2-1|.
CSVVEGQANEQFF
TGCAGCGTTGTAGAGGGACAGGCCAATGAGCAGTTCTTC
>.|TRBV18|TRBJ2-5|few
CASSLRELPQSETQYF
TGTGCCAGCTCACTACGAGAACTACCTCAGTCGGAGACCCAGTACTTC